Following are 9 T cell receptor beta chains from one sample sequenced in a study of cytomegalovirus exposure and HLA in healthy donors (dated by TCRdb to 2017 to 2019). Receptors were amplified or captured by the immunoSEQ multiplex PCR assay. For the multiplex PCR, a mixture combining 60 forward primers for TCR Vbeta segments and 13 reverse primers for TCR Jbeta segments was used. What TCRdb holds here is the immuneACCESS table cut down to in-frame rearrangements. Part of the clones is not present; checked against another copy, under half of the missing clones reflect an unresolved V gene, and the others are unexplained. This sample is represented by over 150,000 clones; 70% to 80% of them were singletons. The ten largest clones represent 2.1% of the sample. The specimen was PBMCs. The origin of the receptors is a man aged 40-55 years in good health and CMV-seronegative.

The chain carries TRBV7-2 and TRBJ2-1; 7 bases agree with TRBD1. Germline V gene data show CDR1 as SGHTA and CDR2 as FQGNSA. This CDR3 comprises 12 residues. The junction had 5 bases not matched to a gene; V was cut back by 5 bases and J by 10 bases. CDR3 sequence reads: CASSRQGNEQFF. CDR3 bases: TGTGCCAGCAGCAGACAGGGAAACGAGCAGTTCTTC.

The CDR3 protein is CASSFGLAGGTTDTQYF. CDR3 DNA: TGTGCCAGCAGCTTCGGACTAGCGGGAGGTACCACAGATACGCAGTATTTT. The chain uses TRBV7-9 and TRBJ2-3; 14 bases agree with TRBD2. This CDR3 contains 17 residues. V was pared by 3 bases and J by 2 bases, with 4 bases of the junction left unmatched. Germline values: CDR1 SEHNR, CDR2 FQNEAQ (reference sequence).

This clone was detected once. The gene calls are TRBV4-3 and TRBJ2-7, with 8 nucleotides matching TRBD2. With 0 bases clipped from V and 3 bases from J, the junction kept 7 bases outside the gene matches. This CDR3 region has 16 residues. Germline values: CDR1 LGHNA, CDR2 YSLEER. CDR3 sequence reads: CASSQDTGGTGYEQYF. CDR3 DNA sequence: TGCGCCAGCAGCCAAGATACGGGAGGGACCGGCTACGAGCAGTACTTC.

This rearrangement joins TRBV19 to TRBJ2-5; D possibly corresponds to TRBD2 (5 bases). Deletions cut 7 bases from V and 2 bases from J, with 8 bases between. The CDR3 is 12 residues long. CDR1 LNHDA and CDR2 SQIVND come from the germline V gene (reference sequence). The chain's CDR3 is CASNRGQETQYF. CDR3 nucleotides: TGTGCCAGTAATCGCGGGCAAGAGACCCAGTACTTC.

The gene calls are TRBV2 and TRBJ2-7; D possibly corresponds to TRBD1 (5 bases). CDR1 is SNHLY and CDR2 is FYNNEI in the germline V gene. This CDR3 is built from 15 residues. Trimming stripped 6 bases from V and 6 bases from J, with 21 bases between. CDR3 amino acids: CASRTELGVSTEQYF. CDR3 DNA sequence: TGTGCCAGCAGGACCGAGTTAGGGGTGTCCACCGAGCAGTACTTC.

J is TRBJ2-6 and V is TRBV5-4, with a weak D call TRBD1 (5 bases). Germline V lookup: CDR1 SGHNT, CDR2 YYREEE (reference sequence). This CDR3 has 17 amino acids. Deletions cut 2 bases from V and 1 base from J, with 13 bases between. Written as DNA, the CDR3 is TGTGCCAGCAGCTTCAGGGCTAGGGCTTCTGGGGCCAACGTCCTGACTTTC. Residues: CASSFRARASGANVLTF.

The J gene is TRBJ1-1, the V gene TRBV5-4; D remains ambiguous. The CDR3 has 12 amino acids. V gave up 4 bases and J gave up 5 bases, with 9 bases separating them. CDR1 is SGHNT, CDR2 YYREEE, per germline (reference sequence). This chain's CDR3 is CASSPTGTEAFF. In DNA, the CDR3 is TGTGCCAGCAGCCCGACGGGGACTGAAGCTTTCTTT.

This rearrangement joins TRBV5-1 to TRBJ2-7; 8 positions agree with TRBD2. The CDR3 has 14 residues. Germline CDR1 is SGHRS and CDR2 is YFSETQ. V lost 2 bases, J lost 2 bases, and 3 bases stayed unmatched. In nucleotides, the CDR3 is TGCGCCAGCAGCTTTATAGCGGGACCCTACGAGCAGTACTTC. This encodes CASSFIAGPYEQYF.

In this sample, this clone turned up a few times. The chain uses TRBV5-4 and TRBJ1-2, with 7 positions matching TRBD1. V gave up 3 bases and J gave up 2 bases; unmatched junction bases: 4. Germline CDR1 is SGHNT and CDR2 is YYREEE (reference sequence). This CDR3 contains 14 residues. CDR3 amino acids: CASSSRQGNYGYTF. The CDR3 DNA reads as TGTGCCAGCAGCTCCAGACAGGGAAACTATGGCTACACCTTC. The entire variable domain, with the rest obtained from reference TRBV5-4 and TRBJ1-2, is as follows: ETGVTQSPTHLIKTRGQQVTLRCSSQSGHNTVSWYQQALGQGPQFIFQYYREEENGRGNFPPRFSGLQFPNYSSELNVNALELDDSALYLCASSSRQGNYGYTFGSGTRLTVV.